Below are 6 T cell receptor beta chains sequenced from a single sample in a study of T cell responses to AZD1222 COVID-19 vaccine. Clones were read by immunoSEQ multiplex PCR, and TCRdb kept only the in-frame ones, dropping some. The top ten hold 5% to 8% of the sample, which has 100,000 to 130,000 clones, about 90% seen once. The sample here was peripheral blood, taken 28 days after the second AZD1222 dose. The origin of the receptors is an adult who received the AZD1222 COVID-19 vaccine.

CDR3 DNA sequence: TGTGCCAGTAGGTCAGGGGGAGCAGAGACCCAGTACTTC. It yields the protein CASRSGGAETQYF. This chain joins TRBV19 and TRBJ2-5; 7 bases are a match to TRBD1. The CDR3 extends over 13 amino acids. Germline V gives CDR1 LNHDA, CDR2 SQIVND (reference sequence). V gave up 6 bases and J gave up 4 bases; unmatched junction bases: 5. The variable domain in full, completed from reference TRBV19 and TRBJ2-5, reads DGGITQSPKYLFRKEGQNVTLSCEQNLNHDAMYWYRQDPGQGLRLIYYSQIVNDFQKGDIAEGYSVSREKKESFPLTVTSAQKNPTAFYLCASRSGGAETQYFGPGTRLLVL.

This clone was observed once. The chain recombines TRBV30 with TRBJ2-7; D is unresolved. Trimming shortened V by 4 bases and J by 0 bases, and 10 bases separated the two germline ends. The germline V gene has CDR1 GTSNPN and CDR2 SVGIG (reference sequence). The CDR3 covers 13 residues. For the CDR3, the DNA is TGTGCCTGGACTAGAGCCCTCTCCTACGAGCAGTACTTC. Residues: CAWTRALSYEQYF.

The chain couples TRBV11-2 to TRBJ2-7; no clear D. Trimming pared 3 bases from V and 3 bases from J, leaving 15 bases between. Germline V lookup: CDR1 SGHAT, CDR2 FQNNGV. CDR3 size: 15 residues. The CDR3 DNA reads TGTGCCAGCAGCTTCCGACTGGACGGATACTACGAGCAGTACTTC. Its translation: CASSFRLDGYYEQYF.

DNA of the CDR3: TGTGCCACCAGCAGAGTGGGGATACTTCAGCCCCAGCATTTT. Its protein product is CATSRVGILQPQHF. This chain joins TRBV15 and TRBJ1-5; D gene uncertain. The germline gives CDR1 LNHNV, CDR2 YYDKDF (reference sequence). V was shortened by 1 base and J by 6 bases, with 10 bases between the two germline ends. The CDR3 sequence is 14 residues long.

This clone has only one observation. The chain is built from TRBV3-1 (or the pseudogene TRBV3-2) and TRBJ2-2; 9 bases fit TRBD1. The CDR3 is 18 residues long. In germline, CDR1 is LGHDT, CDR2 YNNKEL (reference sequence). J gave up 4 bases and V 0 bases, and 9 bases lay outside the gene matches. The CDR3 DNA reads TGTGCCAGCAGCCAAGATCTTGAACAGGGGGCAGTCACCGGGGAGCTGTTTTTT. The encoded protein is CASSQDLEQGAVTGELFF.

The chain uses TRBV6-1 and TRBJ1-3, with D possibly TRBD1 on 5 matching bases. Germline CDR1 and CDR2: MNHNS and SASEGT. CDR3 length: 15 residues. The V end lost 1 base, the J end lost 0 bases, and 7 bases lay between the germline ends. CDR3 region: CASSEGGFSGNTIYF. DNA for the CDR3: TGTGCCAGCAGTGAAGGGGGGTTCTCTGGAAACACCATATATTTT.